This entry lists 11 T cell receptor beta chains sequenced from one sample in a study of T cells in Graves' hyperthyroidism and ophthalmopathy. The CDR3 regions of TCR beta were amplified from RNA transcripts. The TCR CDR3 was amplified in a first-round RT-PCR using the HTBI primer set. TCRdb ran MiXCR on the multiplex PCR reads and lists one entry per CDR3 protein. The profile covers some 600,000 distinct CDR3 sequences, with more than 11% appearing a single time and 5% to 7% taken by the ten largest. Sample: blood. The receptors originated from a woman aged 30 to 39 with Graves' hyperthyroidism that later progressed to Graves' ophthalmopathy.

The gene calls are TRBV7-9 and TRBJ2-1, with TRBD2 matching 10 bases. The CDR3 is 20 residues long. Germline-derived CDR1 and CDR2 are SEHNR and FQNEAQ (reference sequence). The J segment lost 2 bases and the V segment lost 4 bases, leaving 17 bases of the junction unmatched. DNA of the CDR3: TGTGCCAGCAGCTCCGCTCCTAGGCTAGCGGGAGTGGGGCCCTACAATGAGCAGTTCTTC. Amino acids: CASSSAPRLAGVGPYNEQFF.

This clonotype was picked up many times. The chain combines TRBV9 with TRBJ2-1, with D possibly matching TRBD1 (5 bases). Trimming took 4 bases from V and 9 from J, leaving 20 bases between them. Germline lookup yields CDR1 SGDLS and CDR2 YYNGEE. This CDR3 is 15 amino acids long. This CDR3 reads CASSSHRNVLGEQFF. The DNA for the CDR3 is TGTGCCAGCAGCTCCCACAGGAATGTCCTTGGTGAGCAGTTCTTC.

This clonotype has at least ten counts. The J gene is TRBJ2-7, the V gene TRBV7-2; 9 bases map to TRBD2. Looked up from germline, CDR1 is SGHTA and CDR2 is FQGNSA. The length of the CDR3 is 15 residues. V lost 5 bases to trimming and J lost 2 bases; unmatched junction nucleotides: 7. The CDR3 bases are TGTGCCAGCAGCCCGGGGGCTAGCGGGACCTACGAGCAGTACTTC. This gives the protein CASSPGASGTYEQYF.

The chain carries TRBV12-5 and TRBJ2-7; D is ambiguous. The ends were cut back, 1 base at V and 2 bases at J, with 6 bases in the middle. The length of the CDR3 is 13 residues. Per the germline V gene, CDR1 is LGHNT and CDR2 is FRNRAP. The CDR3 DNA is TGTGCTAGTGGTTTGGGGGAAACCTACGAGCAGTACTTC. Amino acid sequence: CASGLGETYEQYF.

This clonotype has at least ten counts. The V call is TRBV7-9, the J call TRBJ2-7, with a weak D call TRBD1 (7 bases). The CDR3 has 13 amino acids. Germline V lookup: CDR1 SEHNR, CDR2 FQNEAQ (reference sequence). V lost 1 base to trimming and J lost 7 bases, with 11 bases between them. CDR3 residues: CASSLDPGGEQYF. The DNA of the CDR3 is TGTGCCAGCAGCTTAGACCCAGGGGGGGAGCAGTACTTC.

This clonotype has a count of ten or more. The chain has TRBV2 and TRBJ1-6; a possible D gene is TRBD1 (5 bases). Trimming took off 7 bases at V and 0 bases at J, with 22 bases between the two ends. In germline, CDR1 is SNHLY, CDR2 FYNNEI. This CDR3 has 19 residues. This CDR3 reads CASTRFNWDSSSYNSPLHF. The DNA of the CDR3 is TGTGCCAGCACTCGCTTTAATTGGGACTCGAGCTCCTATAATTCACCCCTCCACTTT.

This clonotype was found many times. V is TRBV27 and J is TRBJ1-1; tentatively, D is TRBD1 (6 bases). Trimming removed 0 bases at V and 6 bases at J, with 8 bases between. CDR3 size: 13 residues. The germline gives CDR1 MNHEY, CDR2 SMNVEV (reference sequence). The CDR3 DNA follows: TGTGCCAGCAGTTTATCATCAGGGGCTGAAGCTTTCTTT. Its translation is CASSLSSGAEAFF.

This clonotype was picked up a small number of times. The genes are TRBV7-9 and TRBJ2-2, with D hard to call. Trimming took off 1 base at V and 0 bases at J, with 9 bases between the two ends. The V gene's germline CDR1 is SEHNR and CDR2 FQNEAQ (reference sequence). The CDR3 runs to 16 residues. CDR3 bases: TGTGCCAGCAGCTTAGTGAGTGATCCGAACACCGGGGAGCTGTTTTTT. This codes for CASSLVSDPNTGELFF.

The chain uses TRBV7-8 and TRBJ1-2; tentative D call: TRBD1 (6 bases). Trimming removed 5 bases from V and 2 bases from J, with 12 bases in between. The germline V gene has CDR1 SGHVS and CDR2 FQNEAQ. The CDR3 is made up of 14 amino acids. CDR3 sequence (DNA): TGTGCCAGCAGCCCCGGACAGAGAAACTATGGCTACACCTTC. Translation: CASSPGQRNYGYTF.

Comments on this clonotype: Just one base apart from a much larger clone, this may be a read error. This sequence joins TRBV20-1 and TRBJ1-3, with D maybe TRBD1 (5 bases). This CDR3 comprises 17 residues. The germline CDR1 and CDR2 sequences are DFQATT and SNEGSKA (reference sequence). The CDR3 nucleotides read TGCAGTGCTAGAGGGAATCTACAGGTGAACTCTGGAGACACCATATATTTT. It yields the protein CSARGNLQVNSGDTIYF.

This clonotype showed up just a few times. J is TRBJ1-1 and V is TRBV14; 10 nucleotides line up with TRBD1. This CDR3 has 15 residues. The V gene's germline CDR1 is SGHDN and CDR2 FVKESK. Unmatched junction bases numbered 7, after V lost 4 bases and J lost 5 bases. The CDR3 coding sequence is TGTGCCAGCAGCCGAAGCGGGACAGGGGAAACTGAAGCTTTCTTT. It translates to CASSRSGTGETEAFF.